Included here is one T cell receptor (beta chain) sequence, with context. J gave up 5 bases and V 0 bases, and 9 bases lay outside the gene matches. This CDR3 region has 16 residues. Per the germline V gene, CDR1 is SGDLS and CDR2 is YYNGEE. This sample was included in a study of blood T cell repertoires in COVID-19. Study context: The United States, Italy and Spain were the sources of the acute and convalescent COVID-19 samples. T cells, B-cell-depleted T cells, or PBMCs supplied cDNA or gDNA.

How the authors handled the data: Nucleated cell counts were estimated from reference gene primer amplification. Measured with immunoSEQ multiplex PCR; TCRdb has only the in-frame clones, and not every one. V, J and clone size are those of that table, while D and trimming were read from the DNA. Of around 130,000 clones listed, around 81% are singletons. V and J are TRBV9 and TRBJ2-5; 8 bases align to TRBD1. The source material was peripheral blood. This clonotype originated in a human donor in a cohort sampled during active COVID-19. CDR3 bases: TGTGCCAGCAGCGTAGCCCTGACAGGGGCCTTGGAGACCCAGTACTTC. It codes for CASSVALTGALETQYF.